One sample yielded the 15 T cell receptor beta chains listed below, sequenced in a study of blood T cell repertoires in COVID-19. Method: immunoSEQ multiplex PCR; TCRdb's copy keeps in-frame clones and lacks some. The data hold roughly 120,000 clones, with 84% observed a single time. Sequencing was done on a sample of peripheral blood. The receptors come from a woman aged 40 to 55 with acute or convalescent COVID-19.

This chain uses TRBV18 with TRBJ2-2; D is unclear. V lost 1 base and J lost 7, with 7 bases in between. CDR1 and CDR2 from the germline V gene are KGHSH and LQKENI. This CDR3 spans 13 amino acids. In DNA form, the CDR3 reads TGTGCCAGCTCACCACTCGTGAGCGGGGAGCTGTTTTTT. Its protein is CASSPLVSGELFF.

This chain joins TRBV7-9 and TRBJ2-7; 8 bases map to TRBD1. Germline-derived CDR1 and CDR2 are SEHNR and FQNEAQ (reference sequence). This CDR3 comprises 19 residues. V was pared by 1 base and J by 0 bases, with 14 bases of the junction left unmatched. The CDR3 sequence: CASSLERGRRDRSSYEQYF. The DNA of the CDR3 is TGTGCCAGCAGCTTAGAAAGAGGGAGACGGGACAGGAGCTCCTACGAGCAGTACTTC. Complete variable domain (other parts from reference TRBV7-9 and TRBJ2-7): DTGVSQNPRHKITKRGQNVTFRCDPISEHNRLYWYRQTLGQGPEFLTYFQNEAQLEKSRLLSDRFSAERPKGSFSTLEIQRTEQGDSAMYLCASSLERGRRDRSSYEQYFGPGTRLTVT.

The chain is built from TRBV5-4 and TRBJ2-1; TRBD2 aligns across 7 bases. This CDR3 has 16 amino acids. Per the germline V gene, CDR1 is SGHNT and CDR2 is YYREEE (reference sequence). V lost 1 base, J lost 6 bases, and 10 bases stayed unmatched. CDR3 amino acids: CASSLPYRDYSNEQFF. The CDR3 DNA sequence: TGTGCCAGCAGCTTGCCCTACCGGGACTATTCCAATGAGCAGTTCTTC.

The chain uses TRBV28 and TRBJ1-2, with TRBD1 as a possible D gene (6 bases). CDR1 is MDHEN, CDR2 SYDVKM, per germline. This CDR3 contains 14 residues. V lost 6 bases to trimming and J lost 1 base, with 12 bases between them. The CDR3, as DNA: TGTGCCAGCAGGGAAGGACAGATTAACTATGGCTACACCTTC. This sequence encodes CASREGQINYGYTF.

V is TRBV5-1 and J is TRBJ1-1, with 8 bases that match TRBD1. The CDR3 contains 16 residues. With V trimmed by 2 bases and J by 3 bases, 9 bases remained unmatched. Germline V gene data show CDR1 as SGHRS and CDR2 as YFSETQ. CDR3 nucleotide sequence: TGCGCCAGCAGCTTCGGACAGGGAGGATCGGACACTGAAGCTTTCTTT. It is translated as CASSFGQGGSDTEAFF.

This clone was seen just once. The gene calls are TRBV24-1 and TRBJ2-3; the match to TRBD2 covers 10 bases. The CDR3 has 14 residues. Trimming at V came to 5 bases and at J to 5 bases, leaving 3 bases not matched to a gene. Germline values: CDR1 KGHDR, CDR2 SFDVKD. The CDR3 region is CATSGSGGKDTQYF. In DNA form, the CDR3 reads TGTGCCACCAGTGGTAGCGGGGGGAAAGATACGCAGTATTTT.

The chain employs TRBV5-1 and TRBJ2-6, with 8 bases aligning to TRBD1. V shed 0 bases and J 0 bases; nucleotides not matched to a gene: 8. This CDR3 is 19 amino acids long. Germline-derived CDR1 and CDR2 are SGHRS and YFSETQ. In DNA, the CDR3 is TGCGCCAGCAGCTTGGAGGGCAGGGGGCAAAGCTCTGGGGCCAACGTCCTGACTTTC. Its translation is CASSLEGRGQSSGANVLTF. Combining the CDR3 with reference TRBV5-1 and TRBJ2-6 gives the whole variable domain KAGVTQTPRYLIKTRGQQVTLSCSPISGHRSVSWYQQTPGQGLQFLFEYFSETQRNKGNFPGRFSGRQFSNSRSEMNVSTLELGDSALYLCASSLEGRGQSSGANVLTFGAGSRLTVL.

The chain uses TRBV19 and TRBJ1-3; weak D call: TRBD1 (6 bases). The CDR3 has 15 amino acids. Germline CDR1 is LNHDA and CDR2 is SQIVND (reference sequence). The germline V and J ends were trimmed by 8 bases and 2 bases, with 16 bases remaining between them. The CDR3, as DNA: TGTGCCAGTCGCGGCAGGGGATTCCCTGGAAACACCATATATTTT. Encoded protein: CASRGRGFPGNTIYF. Supplemented by reference TRBV19 and TRBJ1-3, the full variable domain reads DGGITQSPKYLFRKEGQNVTLSCEQNLNHDAMYWYRQDPGQGLRLIYYSQIVNDFQKGDIAEGYSVSREKKESFPLTVTSAQKNPTAFYLCASRGRGFPGNTIYFGEGSWLTVV.

The chain has TRBV9 and TRBJ1-2; perhaps TRBD1 as D (5 bases). The CDR3 is 14 residues long. V was trimmed by 4 bases and J by 4 bases, leaving 14 bases between them. Germline values: CDR1 SGDLS, CDR2 YYNGEE. This chain's CDR3 is CASSPTAGPYGYTF. The CDR3 nucleotides read TGTGCCAGCAGCCCTACGGCGGGACCCTATGGCTACACCTTC.

This sequence joins TRBV9 and TRBJ1-5; no clear D. Deletions cut 4 bases from V and 6 bases from J, with 8 bases between. Germline values: CDR1 SGDLS, CDR2 YYNGEE. The CDR3 covers 12 residues. The DNA for the CDR3 is TGTGCCAGCAGCCTCGCGGCTCAGCCCCAGCATTTT. Protein sequence: CASSLAAQPQHF.

The chain joins TRBV7-9 to TRBJ1-4; unclear D gene. There are 14 residues in the CDR3. Between the trimmed V and J ends, which lost 5 bases and 3 bases, there was a span of 10 bases. Germline values: CDR1 SEHNR, CDR2 FQNEAQ (reference sequence). In DNA form, the CDR3 reads TGTGCCAGCAGCCCTATTGAGGCTAATGAAAAACTGTTTTTT. The encoded protein is CASSPIEANEKLFF.

This clone was seen only a few times. This sequence joins TRBV24-1 and TRBJ2-5, with 10 nucleotides matching TRBD2. CDR3 size: 15 residues. In germline, CDR1 is KGHDR, CDR2 SFDVKD. The V gene end was trimmed by 4 bases and the J gene end by 2 bases; junction bases not matched to a gene: 3. The CDR3 coding sequence is TGTGCCACCAGTGAGGGTAGCGGGGGGCAAGAGACCCAGTACTTC. Protein product: CATSEGSGGQETQYF.

The chain carries TRBV20-1 and TRBJ2-1; 7 bases map to TRBD2. Germline V gives CDR1 DFQATT, CDR2 SNEGSKA (reference sequence). Trimming at V came to 0 bases and at J to 13 bases, leaving 3 bases not matched to a gene. The CDR3 loop spans 11 amino acids. CDR3 bases: TGCAGTGCTAGAGAAGAGCGGGACCAGTTCTTC. Amino acid sequence: CSAREERDQFF.

The chain has TRBV5-6 and TRBJ2-5; TRBD1 aligns across 7 bases. After removal of 1 base from V and 4 bases from J, the junction contained 4 bases not matched to a gene. Germline-derived CDR1 and CDR2 are SGHDT and YYEEEE. The CDR3 covers 14 residues. Written as DNA, the CDR3 is TGTGCCAGCAGCTTGTTGTCAGGGGGAGAGACCCAGTACTTC. This encodes CASSLLSGGETQYF. The full variable domain, completed using reference TRBV5-6 and TRBJ2-5, is DAGVTQSPTHLIKTRGQQVTLRCSPKSGHDTVSWYQQALGQGPQFIFQYYEEEERQRGNFPDRFSGHQFPNYSSELNVNALLLGDSALYLCASSLLSGGETQYFGPGTRLLVL.

The chain is built from TRBV3-1 (or the pseudogene TRBV3-2) and TRBJ1-3, with 8 bases identical to TRBD1. Germline trimming cut 4 bases from V and 4 bases from J; bases unmatched to any gene: 6. The CDR3 consists of 15 residues. CDR1 is LGHDT and CDR2 is YNNKEL in the germline V gene (reference sequence). CDR3 sequence: CASSRLTGVGNTIYF. CDR3 nucleotide sequence: TGTGCCAGCAGCCGACTGACAGGGGTCGGAAACACCATATATTTT.